These 11 T cell receptor beta chains originate from one sample sequenced in a study of cytomegalovirus exposure and HLA in healthy donors. 60 Vbeta and 13 Jbeta primers were used in PCR. Sequenced by immunoSEQ multiplex PCR; TCRdb stores in-frame clones only, minus some. The data hold roughly 280,000 clones, with just over 70% observed a single time. Sequencing was performed on PBMCs. The receptors originated from a female donor in good health and CMV-seronegative.

The V call is TRBV15, the J call TRBJ2-3; D may be TRBD1 (6 bases). Germline-derived CDR1 and CDR2 are LNHNV and YYDKDF (reference sequence). The germline V and J ends were trimmed by 1 base and 1 base, with 9 bases remaining between them. The CDR3 runs to 15 residues. The CDR3 DNA is TGTGCCACCAGCAGAGGGAGACAGGGCACAGATACGCAGTATTTT. This encodes CATSRGRQGTDTQYF.

This clone has only a few counts. The V and J genes are TRBV10-1 and TRBJ1-2, with D possibly TRBD1 on 5 matching bases. CDR1 and CDR2 (germline): WNHNN, SYGVQD (reference sequence). This CDR3 comprises 11 residues. The CDR3 region has the DNA TGCGTCCCCTGCAGGGCTCGTGGCTACACCTTC. Amino acid sequence: CVPCRARGYTF.

The V gene is TRBV7-2, the J gene TRBJ2-3; TRBD2 matches 9 bases. V shed 3 bases and J 0 bases; nucleotides not matched to a gene: 10. CDR1 is SGHTA, CDR2 FQGNSA, per germline. The CDR3 is 18 amino acids. CDR3 nucleotides: TGTGCCAGCAGCTTTACTTACCTGACTAGCGGTAGCACAGATACGCAGTATTTT. This encodes CASSFTYLTSGSTDTQYF.

In regard to this clone: The sample contains more than one DNA sequence encoding this CDR3. The chain is built from TRBV6-5 and TRBJ1-1; possibly TRBD1 for D (6 bases). Germline V gene lookup returns CDR1 MNHEY and CDR2 SVGAGI. This CDR3 is 13 amino acids long. The V end was cut by 0 bases, the J end by 5 bases, with 7 bases between. The CDR3 here is CASSYSGGTEAFF. For the CDR3, the DNA is TGTGCCAGCAGTTACTCAGGGGGTACTGAAGCTTTCTTT.

J is TRBJ2-7 and V is TRBV6-5; 7 bases line up with TRBD1. The CDR3 length is 14 residues. In germline, CDR1 is MNHEY, CDR2 SVGAGI. V was pared by 6 bases and J by 3 bases, with 8 bases of the junction left unmatched. The CDR3 loop is CASRKGQQSYEQYF. DNA for the CDR3: TGTGCCAGCAGAAAGGGACAGCAGAGCTACGAGCAGTACTTC.

V is TRBV5-1 and J is TRBJ2-3; 8 nucleotides agree with TRBD2. This CDR3 spans 14 amino acids. Germline V gives CDR1 SGHRS, CDR2 YFSETQ. The ends lost 5 bases at V and 4 bases at J; junction bases unmatched: 6. The CDR3: CASRGAGAADTQYF. CDR3 in DNA: TGCGCCAGCAGAGGAGCGGGAGCAGCAGATACGCAGTATTTT.

The table lists this clone with a few counts. V gene TRBV6-5 combines with J gene TRBJ1-1, with TRBD1 matching 7 bases. J was trimmed by 7 bases and V by 3 bases; bases with no gene match: 8. The CDR3 consists of 14 residues. Looked up from germline, CDR1 is MNHEY and CDR2 is SVGAGI. In DNA form, the CDR3 reads TGTGCCAGCAGTTATGGGACAGAATGGGGTGAAGCTTTCTTT. Translating it yields CASSYGTEWGEAFF.

In nucleotides, the CDR3 is TGTGCCAGCGGCCGGCAGGGGGTCACCGGGGAGCTGTTTTTT. Residues: CASGRQGVTGELFF. The rearrangement uses TRBV2 and TRBJ2-2, with 7 bases matching TRBD1. V shed 8 bases and J 4 bases; nucleotides not matched to a gene: 7. This CDR3 is 14 amino acids long. CDR1 and CDR2 (germline): SNHLY, FYNNEI. The whole variable domain, remainder taken from reference TRBV2 and TRBJ2-2, is EPEVTQTPSHQVTQMGQEVILRCVPISNHLYFYWYRQILGQKVEFLVSFYNNEISEKSEIFDDQFSVERPDGSNFTLKIRSTKLEDSAMYFCASGRQGVTGELFFGEGSRLTVL.

In its sample, this clone was seen once. The gene calls are TRBV19 and TRBJ2-1; the D gene is possibly TRBD1 (6 bases). Germline CDR1 reads LNHDA; CDR2 reads SQIVND (reference sequence). With 6 bases removed from V and 1 base from J, the gap between germline ends came to 10 bases. This CDR3 region has 14 residues. Here the CDR3 DNA reads TGTGCCAGTAGCCAACAGGGTTCCTACAATGAGCAGTTCTTC. Protein product: CASSQQGSYNEQFF.

This clone was picked up a small number of times. The J gene is TRBJ2-3, the V gene TRBV7-9; 9 bases map to TRBD2. This CDR3 region has 14 residues. Trimming removed 5 bases from V and 2 bases from J; junction bases left unmatched: 2. Germline lookup yields CDR1 SEHNR and CDR2 FQNEAQ (reference sequence). This CDR3 reads CASSTSGHTDTQYF. DNA for the CDR3: TGTGCCAGCAGCACTAGCGGGCACACAGATACGCAGTATTTT. The entire variable domain, with the rest obtained from reference TRBV7-9 and TRBJ2-3, is as follows: DTGVSQNPRHKITKRGQNVTFRCDPISEHNRLYWYRQTLGQGPEFLTYFQNEAQLEKSRLLSDRFSAERPKGSFSTLEIQRTEQGDSAMYLCASSTSGHTDTQYFGPGTRLTVL.

The chain joins TRBV6-5 to TRBJ2-3; 11 bases fit TRBD1. Germline V gives CDR1 MNHEY, CDR2 SVGAGI. The length of the CDR3 is 12 residues. V shed 6 bases and J 8 bases; nucleotides not matched to a gene: 1. DNA for the CDR3: TGTGCCAGCAGGGACAGGGGGCGTACGCAGTATTTT. This encodes CASRDRGRTQYF.